These 20 T cell receptor beta chains were sequenced from one sample in a study of control samples from healthy donors and cancer patients. The data were produced by immunoSEQ multiplex PCR, yet TCRdb's version contains in-frame clones alone and is incomplete. The sample has 85,000 to 100,000 clones; approximately 93% are singletons. Sequenced input: blood. All receptors derive from a man younger than 30 in good health.

The chain has TRBV5-6 and TRBJ1-2, with a weak D call TRBD1 (6 bases). The CDR3 contains 13 residues. The V end lost 3 bases, the J end lost 4 bases, and 10 bases lay between the germline ends. The germline CDR1 and CDR2 sequences are SGHDT and YYEEEE. In DNA form, the CDR3 reads TGTGCCAGCAGCTCTGACAGGCTCTATGGCTACACCTTC. Protein product: CASSSDRLYGYTF.

The chain is built from TRBV30 and TRBJ1-6; the D is unclear. CDR3 length equals 11 residues. Germline values: CDR1 GTSNPN, CDR2 SVGIG (reference sequence). Between the trimmed V and J ends, which lost 3 bases and 14 bases, there was a span of 11 bases. In DNA, the CDR3 is TGTGCCTGGAGAAGATCCGGAGCCCTCCACTTT. Translated: CAWRRSGALHF. Full variable domain (remainder filled in from reference TRBV30 and TRBJ1-6): SQTIHQWPATLVQPVGSPLSLECTVEGTSNPNLYWYRQAAGRGLQLLFYSVGIGQISSEVPQNLSASRPQDRQFILSSKKLLLSDSGFYLCAWRRSGALHFGNGTRLTVT.

This clone showed up just once. The genes are TRBV27 and TRBJ1-2; D is perhaps TRBD1 (5 bases). Deletions cut 6 bases from V and 4 bases from J, with 6 bases between. The CDR3 is 11 amino acids. In germline, CDR1 is MNHEY, CDR2 SMNVEV (reference sequence). The CDR3 sequence is CASRGPYGYTF. In DNA, the CDR3 is TGTGCCAGCAGGGGACCCTATGGCTACACCTTC.

This sequence joins TRBV29-1 and TRBJ1-4; 8 bases fit TRBD1. The germline V gene has CDR1 SQVTM and CDR2 ANQGSEA. CDR3 size: 13 residues. The V and J ends lost 6 bases and 8 bases, in that order; junction bases with no gene match: 8. The CDR3 nucleotides read TGCAGCGTCATTGCAGGGGGCTGGGAAAAACTGTTTTTT. This gives the protein CSVIAGGWEKLFF.

This chain uses TRBV24-1 with TRBJ2-2; D ambiguous. The CDR3 runs to 14 residues. From germline, CDR1 is KGHDR and CDR2 SFDVKD. Deletions cut 6 bases from V and 0 bases from J, with 7 bases between. The CDR3 DNA is TGTGCCACCAGTAATGGTGCGAACACCGGGGAGCTGTTTTTT. Amino acids: CATSNGANTGELFF.

The V and J genes are TRBV19 and TRBJ1-2; D gene uncertain. The CDR3 is 14 amino acids. CDR1 is LNHDA and CDR2 is SQIVND in the germline V gene (reference sequence). The V gene lost 4 bases and the J gene lost 4 bases, with 13 bases spanning the gap. In DNA, the CDR3 is TGTGCCAGTAGTACCGCCGGGGTTAGCTATGGCTACACCTTC. Its translation is CASSTAGVSYGYTF.

The genes are TRBV4-1 and TRBJ1-1; tentatively, D is TRBD1 (6 bases). This CDR3 has 17 residues. Trimming stripped 0 bases from V and 4 bases from J, with 18 bases between. Germline V gives CDR1 MGHRA, CDR2 YSYEKL. CDR3 sequence (DNA): TGCGCCAGCAGCCAAGATGGGGGCGGAGGGAGAGTCACTGAAGCTTTCTTT. Protein sequence: CASSQDGGGGRVTEAFF.

The CDR3 DNA reads as TGTGCCAGCAGCTTAGTGGGGCTCCAAGAGACCCAGTACTTC. Encoded protein: CASSLVGLQETQYF. V is TRBV7-2 and J is TRBJ2-5, with D perhaps TRBD1 (5 bases). Germline V gives CDR1 SGHTA, CDR2 FQGNSA. V was shortened by 1 base and J by 1 base, with 7 bases between the two germline ends. This CDR3 spans 14 amino acids.

This sequence joins TRBV9 and TRBJ1-5, with 9 bases fitting TRBD1. Germline trimming cut 3 bases from V and 6 bases from J; bases unmatched to any gene: 22. Germline-derived CDR1 and CDR2 are SGDLS and YYNGEE. This CDR3 has 20 residues. CDR3: CASSDITGTGYLLCGQPQHF. CDR3 in DNA: TGTGCCAGCAGCGATATCACCGGGACAGGGTATTTGCTATGTGGTCAGCCCCAGCATTTT.

This clone was seen just once. The V gene is TRBV19, the J gene TRBJ1-1; possibly TRBD1 for D (6 bases). Trimming pared 5 bases from V and 0 bases from J, leaving 13 bases between. Germline V gives CDR1 LNHDA, CDR2 SQIVND (reference sequence). The CDR3 runs to 15 residues. CDR3: CASSPGTFLNTEAFF. Here the CDR3 DNA reads TGTGCCAGTAGTCCCGGGACATTCTTGAACACTGAAGCTTTCTTT.

This clone has just one count. The chain has TRBV20-1 and TRBJ2-1; a weak D match, TRBD1 (6 bases). Deletions cut 6 bases from V and 5 bases from J, with 8 bases between. CDR1 and CDR2 from the germline V gene are DFQATT and SNEGSKA (reference sequence). There are 11 residues in the CDR3. This CDR3 reads CSADRNNEQFF. In DNA, the CDR3 is TGCAGTGCAGACAGGAACAATGAGCAGTTCTTC.

The chain employs TRBV5-1 and TRBJ1-2; D is unresolved. Per the germline V gene, CDR1 is SGHRS and CDR2 is YFSETQ. The CDR3 runs to 13 residues. V was cut by 4 bases and J by 3 bases, with 10 bases left in between. CDR3 sequence reads: CASSVSEHYGYTF. As DNA, the CDR3 is TGCGCCAGCAGCGTCAGCGAACACTATGGCTACACCTTC.

The gene calls are TRBV5-8 and TRBJ2-1; 8 bases are a match to TRBD2. J was trimmed by 6 bases and V by 6 bases; bases with no gene match: 11. CDR3 length equals 15 residues. Germline CDR1 and CDR2: SGHTS and YDEGEE. CDR3 sequence: CASNPGGAFPNEQFF. The CDR3 DNA sequence: TGTGCCAGCAACCCCGGGGGGGCCTTTCCCAATGAGCAGTTCTTC.

The chain employs TRBV5-6 and TRBJ2-7, with D uncertain. The germline V gene encodes CDR1 SGHDT and CDR2 YYEEEE. The CDR3 spans 11 residues. Trimming removed 1 base from V and 3 bases from J, with 2 bases in between. The CDR3 region has the DNA TGTGCCAGCAGCTTGAACTACGAGCAGTACTTC. Protein sequence: CASSLNYEQYF.

V is TRBV6-2 or TRBV6-3 and J is TRBJ1-5, with D possibly being TRBD1 (5 bases). Germline CDR1 MNHEY, CDR2 SVGEGT. The CDR3 totals 16 residues. Trimming took 2 bases from V and 0 from J, leaving 11 bases between them. The CDR3 protein is CASSYAGGYSNQPQHF. CDR3 DNA: TGTGCCAGCAGTTACGCGGGGGGTTATAGCAATCAGCCCCAGCATTTT.

V is TRBV7-2 and J is TRBJ2-5, with 7 positions matching TRBD2. V was clipped by 2 bases and J by 2 bases; unmatched bases: 5. Germline V gene lookup returns CDR1 SGHTA and CDR2 FQGNSA. The CDR3 is made up of 15 amino acids. CDR3 nucleotide sequence: TGTGCCAGCAGCTTAATTTCGGGAGGACAAGAGACCCAGTACTTC. This sequence encodes CASSLISGGQETQYF.

The chain's CDR3 is CAISGGGLDYGYTF. CDR3 DNA sequence: TGTGCCATCAGTGGGGGGGGTTTGGACTATGGCTACACCTTC. The chain has TRBV10-3 and TRBJ1-2; D possibly corresponds to TRBD1 (5 bases). CDR3 length equals 14 residues. The ends were cut back, 4 bases at V and 3 bases at J, with 12 bases in the middle. CDR1 is ENHRY and CDR2 is SYGVKD in the germline V gene.

V is TRBV5-4 and J is TRBJ1-2; D not certain. The CDR3 spans 12 residues. Trimming stripped 3 bases from V and 4 bases from J, with 7 bases between. The V gene's germline CDR1 is SGHNT and CDR2 YYREEE (reference sequence). The CDR3 coding sequence is TGTGCCAGCAGCTCGGGAACCTATGGCTACACCTTC. Amino acid sequence: CASSSGTYGYTF. Drawing the rest from reference TRBV5-4 and TRBJ1-2, the complete variable domain is ETGVTQSPTHLIKTRGQQVTLRCSSQSGHNTVSWYQQALGQGPQFIFQYYREEENGRGNFPPRFSGLQFPNYSSELNVNALELDDSALYLCASSSGTYGYTFGSGTRLTVV.

The CDR3 spells CASSSWTRGNEQFF. CDR3 coding DNA: TGTGCCAGCAGCTCCTGGACTAGAGGAAATGAGCAGTTCTTC. V usage is TRBV7-3 and J usage is TRBJ2-1, with 7 bases fitting TRBD2. The V gene's germline CDR1 is SGHTA and CDR2 FQGTGA. The V segment lost 4 bases and the J segment 7 bases; nucleotides outside the gene matches: 7. CDR3 length: 14 residues.

The rearrangement links TRBV2 to TRBJ1-1; D gene uncertain. Germline lookup yields CDR1 SNHLY and CDR2 FYNNEI. There are 14 residues in the CDR3. V was clipped by 6 bases and J by 1 base, with 12 bases between them. Here the CDR3 DNA reads TGTGCCAGCAGACTCCAGGACGGGAACACTGAAGCTTTCTTT. The encoded protein is CASRLQDGNTEAFF.